These T cell receptor beta chains were read from a single sample in a study of blood T cell repertoires in COVID-19. The protocol was immunoSEQ multiplex PCR, while the TCRdb copy is restricted to in-frame clones and leaves out a portion. The sample carries 200,000 to 250,000 clones, approximately 80% recorded once. The specimen sequenced was peripheral blood. These receptor sequences come from a woman of 80 years or more with active or convalescent COVID-19. The CDR3 runs from the conserved cysteine through the conserved F or W. D genes are given only for firm matches. Only some rows state a clone size, as once, few, many or a class for expanded clones.

J | V | size | D | CDR3 | DNA
TRBJ2-3 | TRBV2 | . | TRBD1 | CASSEGLHRGFADTQYF | TGTGCCAGCAGTGAAGGGTTGCACAGGGGGTTCGCAGATACGCAGTATTTT
TRBJ2-5 | TRBV5-8 | . | TRBD2 | CASSLGLADQETQYF | TGTGCCAGCAGCTTGGGACTAGCGGATCAAGAGACCCAGTACTTC
TRBJ2-1 | TRBV15 | . | . | CATSSKNRVTVHNEQFF | TGTGCCACCAGCAGTAAGAACAGGGTTACGGTACACAATGAGCAGTTCTTC
TRBJ2-2 | TRBV11-3 | . | . | CASSFSAFSNTGELFF | TGTGCCAGCAGCTTTAGCGCTTTCTCGAACACCGGGGAGCTGTTTTTT
TRBJ2-3 | TRBV11-3 | . | TRBD2 | CASSSGQLLAGADTQYF | TGTGCCAGCAGCTCCGGACAGTTACTAGCGGGAGCAGATACGCAGTATTTT
TRBJ1-2 | TRBV9 | . | . | CASSAHRQDGYTF | TGTGCCAGCAGCGCCCACCGGCAGGATGGCTACACCTTC
TRBJ1-1 | TRBV6-2/TRBV6-3 | . | . | CASSYLAGRVTEAFF | TGTGCCAGCAGTTACTTGGCGGGACGGGTCACTGAAGCTTTCTTT
TRBJ1-5 | TRBV6-6 | few | . | CASKQGATSQPQHF | TGTGCCAGCAAACAGGGAGCCACGAGTCAGCCCCAGCATTTT
TRBJ1-2 | TRBV7-9 | . | TRBD1 | CASSLDRGPSDYGYTF | TGTGCCAGCAGCTTAGACAGGGGGCCAAGCGACTATGGCTACACCTTC
TRBJ1-3 | TRBV2 | . | . | CASSEGGNTIYF | TGTGCCAGCAGTGAGGGAGGGAACACCATATATTTT
TRBJ2-2 | TRBV6-6 | . | TRBD2 | CASSYSRGESGELFF | TGTGCCAGCAGTTACTCACGGGGGGAGTCCGGGGAGCTGTTTTTT
TRBJ2-4 | TRBV29-1 | . | . | CSVEDSGRAKNIQYF | TGCAGCGTTGAGGATAGTGGGAGGGCCAAAAACATTCAGTACTTC
TRBJ1-4 | TRBV5-1 | . | . | CASSLMGSGEKLFF | TGCGCCAGCAGCTTGATGGGATCAGGGGAAAAACTGTTTTTT
TRBJ2-2 | TRBV24-1 | . | . | CATSDSTANTGELFF | TGTGCCACCAGTGACTCGACAGCGAACACCGGGGAGCTGTTTTTT
TRBJ2-1 | TRBV28 | . | . | CASSLSGAGSFNEQFF | TGTGCCAGCAGTTTATCAGGTGCGGGGAGCTTCAATGAGCAGTTCTTC
TRBJ2-3 | TRBV2 | . | . | CASSVLLPTDTQYF | TGTGCCAGCAGTGTACTGCTTCCCACAGATACGCAGTATTTT
TRBJ1-2 | TRBV19 | . | TRBD1 | CASSKGQLYGYTF | TGTGCCAGTAGTAAGGGACAGCTCTATGGCTACACCTTC
TRBJ1-3 | TRBV19 | . | TRBD1 | CASRQDRGRNTIYF | TGTGCCAGTAGGCAAGACAGGGGCAGAAACACCATATATTTT
TRBJ2-7 | TRBV18 | . | TRBD1 | CASSPGDSPTYEQYF | TGTGCCAGCTCCCCCGGGGACAGCCCCACCTACGAGCAGTACTTC
TRBJ1-1 | TRBV10-3 | once | TRBD1 | CAISERGQGSTEAFF | TGTGCCATCAGTGAGCGGGGACAGGGTTCCACTGAAGCTTTCTTT
TRBJ2-1 | TRBV18 | . | . | CASSSGAIDEQFF | TGTGCCAGCTCATCTGGGGCCATAGATGAGCAGTTCTTC
TRBJ1-2 | TRBV12-3/TRBV12-4 | . | . | CASSLGPVGYTF | TGTGCCAGCAGTCTAGGGCCCGTTGGCTACACCTTC
TRBJ2-5 | TRBV9 | . | . | CASSVRAGHQETQYF | TGTGCCAGCAGCGTGCGAGCGGGACATCAAGAGACCCAGTACTTC
TRBJ2-3 | TRBV28 | . | . | CASRGGGLGTDTQYF | TGTGCCAGCAGAGGAGGGGGCCTGGGCACAGATACGCAGTATTTT
TRBJ1-2 | TRBV3-1/TRBV3-2 | . | TRBD1 | CASSRQGAGGYTF | TGTGCCAGCAGCCGACAGGGGGCCGGTGGCTACACCTTC
TRBJ1-2 | TRBV25-1 | once | TRBD1 | CASSESRTGGVYGYTF | TGTGCCAGCAGTGAATCCAGGACAGGGGGCGTCTATGGCTACACCTTC
TRBJ2-7 | TRBV25-1 | . | . | CASSIYYEQYF | TGTGCCAGCAGTATATACTACGAGCAGTACTTC
TRBJ1-1 | TRBV19 | once | . | CASSVGTLREAFF | TGTGCCAGTAGTGTCGGGACTCTGAGGGAAGCTTTCTTT
TRBJ1-4 | TRBV6-6 | . | . | CASSPLYTNREEKLFF | TGTGCCAGCAGTCCACTATACACCAACCGGGAGGAAAAACTGTTTTTT
TRBJ2-5 | TRBV7-2 | once | TRBD2 | CASSSGTSGGMQTQYF | TGTGCCAGCAGCTCGGGTACTAGCGGGGGTATGCAGACCCAGTACTTC
TRBJ1-5 | TRBV18 | . | . | CASSPSREQPQHF | TGTGCCAGCTCACCATCCCGGGAACAGCCCCAGCATTTT
TRBJ2-3 | TRBV5-1 | few | TRBD2 | CASSMPSGPGTDTQYF | TGCGCCAGCAGCATGCCTAGCGGGCCCGGCACAGATACGCAGTATTTT
TRBJ2-1 | TRBV3-1/TRBV3-2 | . | TRBD2 | CASSQASGVNEQFF | TGTGCCAGCAGCCAAGCGAGCGGGGTCAATGAGCAGTTCTTC
TRBJ2-7 | TRBV18 | . | TRBD2 | CASSPGRGGSYEQYF | TGTGCCAGCTCACCAGGGAGGGGAGGGTCCTACGAGCAGTACTTC
TRBJ2-1 | TRBV2 | once | . | CASGNRGPLAGYNEQFF | TGTGCCAGCGGTAACAGGGGGCCGCTAGCGGGCTACAATGAGCAGTTCTTC
TRBJ2-7 | TRBV4-1 | many | TRBD1 | CASSGQGEVEQYF | TGCGCCAGCTCGGGACAGGGGGAAGTGGAGCAGTACTTC
TRBJ1-2 | TRBV30 | . | . | CAWSGGGGTPYGYTF | TGTGCCTGGTCCGGGGGGGGAGGGACACCATATGGCTACACCTTC
TRBJ1-3 | TRBV7-3 | few | . | CASSLDGSSGNTIYF | TGTGCCAGCAGCTTAGACGGGAGCTCTGGAAACACCATATATTTT
TRBJ2-1 | TRBV11-1 | . | . | CASSFSPVRDNEQFF | TGTGCCAGCAGCTTCTCACCGGTTCGGGACAATGAGCAGTTCTTC
TRBJ2-1 | TRBV9 | . | . | CASSQAQWREQFF | TGTGCCAGCAGCCAGGCACAGTGGCGCGAGCAGTTCTTC
TRBJ1-5 | TRBV6-5 | . | . | CASSYSDTDQPQHF | TGTGCCAGCAGTTACTCAGACACCGATCAGCCCCAGCATTTT
TRBJ1-2 | TRBV6-5 | . | TRBD1 | CASRYGTGNGYTF | TGTGCCAGCCGGTACGGGACAGGGAATGGCTACACCTTC
TRBJ1-1 | TRBV28 | once | . | CASSSAGFTEAFF | TGTGCCAGCAGTTCTGCGGGGTTCACTGAAGCTTTCTTT
TRBJ2-6 | TRBV15 | . | . | CATSYRAGANVLTF | TGTGCCACCAGCTACAGGGCTGGGGCCAACGTCCTGACTTTC
TRBJ2-5 | TRBV24-1 | . | TRBD1 | CATSDLGGQPYQETQYF | TGTGCCACCAGTGATTTGGGGGGACAGCCGTACCAAGAGACCCAGTACTTC
TRBJ2-1 | TRBV5-1 | few | TRBD1 | CASSRTSGQGFNEQFF | TGCGCCAGCAGCCGCACCTCGGGACAGGGGTTCAATGAGCAGTTCTTC
TRBJ1-5 | TRBV18 | . | . | CASSEDGDQPQHF | TGTGCCAGCTCAGAAGACGGGGATCAGCCCCAGCATTTT
TRBJ2-1 | TRBV12-5 | few | . | CASGWGQYNEQFF | TGTGCTAGTGGTTGGGGACAATACAATGAGCAGTTCTTC
TRBJ2-7 | TRBV4-1 | . | . | CASSQDAGKYEQYF | TGCGCCAGCAGCCAAGATGCAGGGAAATACGAGCAGTACTTC
TRBJ2-3 | TRBV6-5 | . | TRBD1 | CASSRRDRGTDTQYF | TGTGCCAGCAGCCGCCGGGACAGGGGCACAGATACGCAGTATTTT
TRBJ2-7 | TRBV6-5 | . | . | CASSYSTIGTGYEQYF | TGTGCCAGCAGTTACTCCACCATCGGGACTGGCTACGAGCAGTACTTC
TRBJ1-1 | TRBV18 | . | TRBD1 | CASSPTGGNTEAFF | TGTGCCAGCTCACCTACAGGGGGTAACACTGAAGCTTTCTTT
TRBJ2-1 | TRBV19 | few | TRBD1 | CASSIVPGGLYNEQFF | TGTGCCAGTAGTATAGTTCCAGGGGGCCTATACAATGAGCAGTTCTTC
TRBJ2-1 | TRBV4-1 | few | . | CASSQFSHNEQFF | TGCGCCAGCAGCCAGTTTTCTCACAATGAGCAGTTCTTC
TRBJ2-1 | TRBV7-2 | . | . | CASSQDQRGVEQFF | TGTGCCAGCAGCCAAGACCAAAGGGGCGTTGAGCAGTTCTTC
TRBJ1-2 | TRBV19 | . | TRBD1 | CASKPTGANYGYTF | TGTGCCAGTAAACCCACAGGGGCAAACTATGGCTACACCTTC
TRBJ1-6 | TRBV5-5 | once | TRBD1 | CASSSPDRDSPLHF | TGTGCCAGCAGCTCTCCGGACAGGGATTCACCCCTCCACTTT
TRBJ2-5 | TRBV11-3 | . | TRBD2 | CASSPTSGGETQYF | TGTGCCAGCAGCCCAACTAGCGGGGGTGAGACCCAGTACTTC
TRBJ2-7 | TRBV28 | . | TRBD1 | CASSLWGQHYEQYF | TGTGCCAGCAGTTTATGGGGACAGCATTACGAGCAGTACTTC